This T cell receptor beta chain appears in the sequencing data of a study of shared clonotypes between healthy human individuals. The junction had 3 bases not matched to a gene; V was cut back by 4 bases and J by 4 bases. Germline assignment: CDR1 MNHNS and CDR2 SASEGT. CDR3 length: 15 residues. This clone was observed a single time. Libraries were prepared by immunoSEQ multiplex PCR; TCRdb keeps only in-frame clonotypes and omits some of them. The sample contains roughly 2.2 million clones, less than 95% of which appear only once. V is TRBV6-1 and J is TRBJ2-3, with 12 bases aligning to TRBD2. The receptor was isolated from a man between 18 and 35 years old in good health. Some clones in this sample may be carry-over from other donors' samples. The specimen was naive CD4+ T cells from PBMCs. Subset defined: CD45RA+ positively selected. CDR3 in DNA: TGTGCCAGCAGTGGGGGACTAGCGGGTGCAGATACGCAGTATTTT. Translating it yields CASSGGLAGADTQYF.